These 19 T cell receptor beta chains share one sample of origin, sequenced in a study of high-grade serous ovarian cancer treatment subgroups. Libraries were prepared by immunoSEQ multiplex PCR; TCRdb keeps only in-frame clonotypes and omits some of them. The data hold approximately 5,000 clones, with about 74% observed a single time. Tumor samples were taken before definitive surgery or chemotherapy. Sequenced input: tumor tissue. The receptors were gathered from a human patient with high-grade serous ovarian cancer.

The V and J genes are TRBV7-3 and TRBJ2-3, with 9 bases fitting TRBD1. Germline V gene data show CDR1 as SGHTA and CDR2 as FQGTGA. This CDR3 is 19 amino acids long. Trimming took 4 bases from V and 1 from J; bases not matched to a gene: 15. Here the CDR3 reads CASSSPGQGCRGRTDTQYF. CDR3 bases: TGTGCCAGCAGCTCCCCGGGACAGGGATGCCGGGGTCGCACAGATACGCAGTATTTT.

The chain employs TRBV6-5 and TRBJ1-1; D remains unclear. V was shortened by 5 bases and J by 0 bases, with 10 bases between the two germline ends. The V gene's germline CDR1 is MNHEY and CDR2 SVGAGI. CDR3 length equals 14 residues. CDR3 sequence (DNA): TGTGCCAGCAGTACGTACAATCTGAACACTGAAGCTTTCTTT. This gives the protein CASSTYNLNTEAFF.

This clone was counted once. The V gene is TRBV2, the J gene TRBJ1-1; D call uncertain. Trimming shortened V by 2 bases and J by 2 bases, and 6 bases separated the two germline ends. CDR1 and CDR2 from the germline V gene are SNHLY and FYNNEI. This CDR3 has 13 residues. For the CDR3, the DNA is TGTGCCAGCAGTGAAAACCCTAACACTGAAGCTTTCTTT. It yields the protein CASSENPNTEAFF.

This rearrangement joins TRBV5-5 to TRBJ1-2; D is possibly TRBD1 (6 bases). The CDR3 runs 14 residues. V lost 4 bases to trimming and J lost 3 bases, with 13 bases between them. From germline, CDR1 is SGHKS and CDR2 YYEKEE (reference sequence). For the CDR3, the DNA is TGTGCCAGCAGCGTCGGACAGAGCTACTATGGCTACACCTTC. Translation: CASSVGQSYYGYTF. Full variable domain (missing parts from reference TRBV5-5 and TRBJ1-2): DAGVTQSPTHLIKTRGQQVTLRCSPISGHKSVSWYQQVLGQGPQFIFQYYEKEERGRGNFPDRFSARQFPNYSSELNVNALLLGDSALYLCASSVGQSYYGYTFGSGTRLTVV.

As regards this clone: Other DNA sequences in the same sample also yield this CDR3. The chain carries TRBV27 and TRBJ1-3; the D gene is possibly TRBD1 (5 bases). CDR1 is MNHEY, CDR2 SMNVEV, per germline (reference sequence). V was clipped by 4 bases and J by 2 bases, with 12 bases between them. The CDR3 contains 15 residues. In DNA form, the CDR3 reads TGTGCCAGCAGTTCCCCGGGACTTACTGGAAACACCATATATTTT. Its translation is CASSSPGLTGNTIYF.

The chain recombines TRBV7-7 with TRBJ2-1, with D perhaps assigned TRBD1 or TRBD2 (5 bases each). CDR1 is SSHAT, CDR2 FNYEAQ, per germline (reference sequence). V lost 5 bases, J lost 0 bases, and 11 bases lay in between. The CDR3 contains 15 residues. CDR3 sequence (DNA): TGTGCCAGCAGCCCACGGGGCAACTCCTACAATGAGCAGTTCTTC. Protein sequence: CASSPRGNSYNEQFF.

The J gene is TRBJ2-2, the V gene TRBV2, with no clear D. Trimming removed 2 bases from V and 5 bases from J, with 6 bases in between. The CDR3 sequence is 13 residues long. Germline values: CDR1 SNHLY, CDR2 FYNNEI. In DNA form, the CDR3 reads TGTGCCAGCAGTGAACGCCCAACCGGGGAGCTGTTTTTT. Translation: CASSERPTGELFF.

The chain has TRBV19 and TRBJ2-5, with TRBD1 matching over 7 bases. CDR3 length equals 16 residues. The trim removed 3 bases at V and 4 bases at J, leaving 11 bases unmatched. Germline lookup yields CDR1 LNHDA and CDR2 SQIVND (reference sequence). CDR3 in amino acids: CASSILGGRALETQYF. The DNA for the CDR3 is TGTGCCAGTAGTATTCTAGGGGGCAGGGCATTAGAGACCCAGTACTTC.

CDR3 sequence: CASSYSGTQQFF. The CDR3, as DNA: TGTGCCAGCAGTTACTCCGGGACCCAGCAGTTCTTC. The rearrangement links TRBV6-5 to TRBJ2-1; either TRBD1 or TRBD2 may supply D (5 bases each). The CDR3 is 12 residues long. The V end was cut by 0 bases, the J end by 11 bases, with 8 bases between. Germline lookup yields CDR1 MNHEY and CDR2 SVGAGI.

The rearrangement links TRBV7-2 to TRBJ2-3; D unresolved. V was pared by 1 base and J by 5 bases, with 10 bases between. The germline V gene has CDR1 SGHTA and CDR2 FQGNSA. The CDR3 has 14 residues. This CDR3 is CASSLDWTLDTQYF. The DNA of the CDR3 is TGTGCCAGCAGCTTAGATTGGACGTTAGATACGCAGTATTTT.

In its sample, this clone was seen a few times. This chain uses TRBV13 with TRBJ1-2; tentatively, D is TRBD1 (6 bases). Trimming removed 2 bases at V and 7 bases at J, with 17 bases between. The CDR3 has 15 amino acids. CDR1 PRHDT and CDR2 FYEKMQ come from the germline V gene (reference sequence). In DNA form, the CDR3 reads TGTGCCAGCAGCTTAACCTCCAGGGGTGCGATTGGCTACACCTTC. It yields the protein CASSLTSRGAIGYTF.

The J gene is TRBJ2-5, the V gene TRBV30, with 8 bases aligning to TRBD2. Trimming took 1 base from V and 7 from J; bases not matched to a gene: 8. CDR3 length equals 14 residues. CDR1 and CDR2 from the germline V gene are GTSNPN and SVGIG (reference sequence). In nucleotides, the CDR3 is TGTGCCTGGAGTGGGACTAGCTGGCCCTGGACCCAGTACTTC. Protein: CAWSGTSWPWTQYF.

This chain links TRBV7-3 with TRBJ2-1, with TRBD2 matching over 9 bases. The germline V gene encodes CDR1 SGHTA and CDR2 FQGTGA. The CDR3 has 14 amino acids. J was trimmed by 4 bases and V by 6 bases; bases with no gene match: 4. CDR3 DNA sequence: TGTGCCAGCAGTTTAGCGGGGGAGTACAATGAGCAGTTCTTC. Translated, it gives CASSLAGEYNEQFF.

The chain is built from TRBV5-6 and TRBJ1-1; D not certain. V was trimmed by 1 base and J by 1 base, leaving 17 bases between them. In germline, CDR1 is SGHDT, CDR2 YYEEEE. This CDR3 region has 17 residues. The CDR3 loop reads CASSLPIGNRRNTEAFF. The DNA for the CDR3 is TGTGCCAGCAGCTTGCCAATTGGAAATCGGAGGAACACTGAAGCTTTCTTT.

The rearrangement links TRBV7-9 to TRBJ2-5, with 8 bases matching TRBD2. The J call may be wrong; the DNA end is better matched by TRBJ2-7. The CDR3 has 14 residues. CDR1 and CDR2 (germline): SEHNR, FQNEAQ (reference sequence). The DNA for the CDR3 is TGTGCCAGCAGCTTAGGGCGGGGGGCCTACGAGCAGTACTTC. Residues: CASSLGRGAYEQYF.

The V and J genes are TRBV4-2 and TRBJ1-6; no clear D gene. This CDR3 has 16 residues. The germline gives CDR1 LGHNA, CDR2 YNFKEQ. With 4 bases removed from V and 0 bases from J, the gap between germline ends came to 10 bases. The CDR3: CASSLRLSSYNSPLHF. DNA for the CDR3: TGTGCCAGCAGCCTCCGGTTGAGCTCCTATAATTCACCCCTCCACTTT.

The rearrangement joins TRBV7-2 to TRBJ1-1; D is undetermined. This CDR3 spans 17 amino acids. V was trimmed by 1 base and J by 0 bases, leaving 15 bases between them. CDR1 SGHTA and CDR2 FQGNSA come from the germline V gene. The CDR3 reads CASSLVEGGRLNTEAFF. In DNA form, the CDR3 reads TGTGCCAGCAGCTTAGTTGAGGGCGGCAGGTTGAACACTGAAGCTTTCTTT.

The chain couples TRBV6-6 to TRBJ2-1, with D perhaps TRBD1 (6 bases). Germline loops: CDR1 MNHNY, CDR2 SVGAGI (reference sequence). CDR3 length: 10 residues. The CDR3 here is CATGFNEQFF. CDR3 nucleotides: TGTGCAACAGGGTTCAATGAGCAGTTCTTC.

Sample share makes this clone medium-sized. The genes are TRBV28 and TRBJ1-4; D possibly corresponds to TRBD1 (6 bases). The CDR3 covers 16 residues. The V end was cut by 4 bases, the J end by 0 bases, with 12 bases between. In germline, CDR1 is MDHEN, CDR2 SYDVKM. For the CDR3, the DNA is TGTGCCAGCAGTTCTCTTTGGACAGCAACTAATGAAAAACTGTTTTTT. Translated: CASSSLWTATNEKLFF.